The 30 T cell receptor beta chains given below trace back to one sample, sequenced in a study of cytomegalovirus exposure and HLA in healthy donors (dated by TCRdb to about 2017). Receptor libraries were prepared by the immunoSEQ multiplex PCR assay. A mixture of 60 forward primers for TCR Vbeta segments and 13 reverse primers for TCR Jbeta segments was used in the multiplex PCR. Sourced from immuneACCESS, this table was stored by TCRdb with only in-frame sequences that have V and J called. A share of the clones is absent; for the studies checked, an unresolved V gene accounts for under half, and the remainder has no known explanation. The table for this sample lists 100,000 to 150,000 clones; around 82% of them were counted only once. The ten largest clones capture roughly 1.8% of the sample. Material: PBMCs. The receptors stem from a boy under 18 in good health and CMV-seronegative.

The chain uses TRBV7-9 and TRBJ1-2; D call uncertain. The CDR3 is made up of 12 amino acids. The V end lost 8 bases, the J end lost 6 bases, and 13 bases lay between the germline ends. Per germline, CDR1 SEHNR and CDR2 FQNEAQ (reference sequence). CDR3 in amino acids: CASAGSTHGYTF. The DNA for the CDR3 is TGTGCCAGCGCGGGCTCCACCCATGGCTACACCTTC.

The chain uses TRBV4-1 and TRBJ1-5, with 7 bases lining up with TRBD1. Germline CDR1 is MGHRA and CDR2 is YSYEKL. The CDR3 is made up of 14 amino acids. With 2 bases clipped from V and 8 bases from J, the junction kept 6 bases outside the gene matches. The CDR3 nucleotides read TGCGCCAGCAGCCAACCGACAGGGATCGAGCCCCAGCATTTT. Its protein is CASSQPTGIEPQHF.

This chain links TRBV20-1 with TRBJ1-2; no firm D call. The CDR3 sequence is 11 residues long. V lost 5 bases to trimming and J lost 7 bases, with 11 bases between them. Germline lookup yields CDR1 DFQATT and CDR2 SNEGSKA (reference sequence). CDR3 DNA sequence: TGCAGTGCTCGTACAGCAGGTGGCTACACCTTC. This sequence encodes CSARTAGGYTF.

This rearrangement joins TRBV4-3 to TRBJ2-2; D is uncertain. V lost 0 bases and J 1 base, leaving 9 bases between the germline ends. This CDR3 comprises 16 residues. Germline V gene sequence: CDR1 LGHNA, CDR2 YSLEER. The CDR3 nucleotides are TGCGCCAGCAGCCAAGATCCCGGTCTGAACACCGGGGAGCTGTTTTTT. This gives the protein CASSQDPGLNTGELFF.

V gene TRBV5-1 combines with J gene TRBJ1-1, with TRBD1 matching 8 bases. In germline, CDR1 is SGHRS, CDR2 YFSETQ. This CDR3 is 14 amino acids long. The J segment lost 6 bases and the V segment lost 2 bases, leaving 6 bases of the junction unmatched. CDR3 sequence (DNA): TGCGCCAGCAGCTTAAGTCAGGGGGCCTCTGAAGCTTTCTTT. Amino acids: CASSLSQGASEAFF. The whole variable domain, remainder taken from reference TRBV5-1 and TRBJ1-1, is KAGVTQTPRYLIKTRGQQVTLSCSPISGHRSVSWYQQTPGQGLQFLFEYFSETQRNKGNFPGRFSGRQFSNSRSEMNVSTLELGDSALYLCASSLSQGASEAFFGQGTRLTVV.

V gene TRBV13 combines with J gene TRBJ2-7; D uncertain. Trimming left V 1 base short and J 0 bases short, with 7 bases between. Germline V gives CDR1 PRHDT, CDR2 FYEKMQ (reference sequence). The CDR3 contains 14 residues. The CDR3: CASSLVENSYEQYF. CDR3 bases: TGTGCCAGCAGCTTAGTCGAGAACTCCTACGAGCAGTACTTC.

The chain has TRBV2 and TRBJ2-3; 9 positions agree with TRBD2. The CDR3 has 16 residues. Looked up from germline, CDR1 is SNHLY and CDR2 is FYNNEI. V lost 2 bases and J lost 4; bases outside the gene matches: 7. The CDR3 sequence is CASSESRRGGPDTQYF. CDR3 nucleotide sequence: TGTGCCAGCAGTGAATCCAGGCGGGGGGGCCCAGATACGCAGTATTTT. Looking up the rest from reference TRBV2 and TRBJ2-3 gives the full variable domain: EPEVTQTPSHQVTQMGQEVILRCVPISNHLYFYWYRQILGQKVEFLVSFYNNEISEKSEIFDDQFSVERPDGSNFTLKIRSTKLEDSAMYFCASSESRRGGPDTQYFGPGTRLTVL.

The CDR3 bases are TGTGCCAGCAGTGGGCGAGGACAGGGGGTTTTGAGCGAGCAGTACTTC. This translates into CASSGRGQGVLSEQYF. The gene calls are TRBV2 and TRBJ2-7, with 10 bases fitting TRBD1. V lost 4 bases and J lost 6; bases outside the gene matches: 12. Germline V gene data show CDR1 as SNHLY and CDR2 as FYNNEI. The CDR3 sequence is 16 residues long. Based on the CDR3 plus reference TRBV2 and TRBJ2-7, the full variable domain is EPEVTQTPSHQVTQMGQEVILRCVPISNHLYFYWYRQILGQKVEFLVSFYNNEISEKSEIFDDQFSVERPDGSNFTLKIRSTKLEDSAMYFCASSGRGQGVLSEQYFGPGTRLTVT.

J is TRBJ2-7 and V is TRBV25-1; TRBD1 matches 8 bases. Trimming at V came to 6 bases and at J to 2 bases, leaving 3 bases not matched to a gene. Germline V gene data show CDR1 as MGHDK and CDR2 as SYGVNS. The length of the CDR3 is 13 residues. The CDR3: CASSRGLAYEQYF. The CDR3 nucleotides are TGTGCCAGCAGCAGGGGGCTGGCCTACGAGCAGTACTTC.

The chain couples TRBV19 to TRBJ1-2; a weak D match, TRBD1 (5 bases). V was cut by 6 bases and J by 4 bases, with 15 bases left in between. This CDR3 is built from 14 residues. Looked up from germline, CDR1 is LNHDA and CDR2 is SQIVND (reference sequence). CDR3 residues: CASRDTPETYGYTF. The CDR3 nucleotides read TGTGCCAGTAGGGACACGCCAGAGACCTATGGCTACACCTTC. Full variable domain (outside the CDR3, taken from reference TRBV19 and TRBJ1-2): DGGITQSPKYLFRKEGQNVTLSCEQNLNHDAMYWYRQDPGQGLRLIYYSQIVNDFQKGDIAEGYSVSREKKESFPLTVTSAQKNPTAFYLCASRDTPETYGYTFGSGTRLTVV.

The genes are TRBV7-9 and TRBJ1-5, with 12 bases lining up with TRBD1. The V segment lost 4 bases and the J segment 2 bases; nucleotides outside the gene matches: 9. The germline gives CDR1 SEHNR, CDR2 FQNEAQ (reference sequence). This CDR3 comprises 18 residues. The CDR3 nucleotides read TGTGCCAGCAGCTCGGGACAGGGGGCAGTTTATGGCAATCAGCCCCAGCATTTT. This gives the protein CASSSGQGAVYGNQPQHF.

The V call is TRBV15, the J call TRBJ2-4, with D perhaps TRBD2 (6 bases). The CDR3 has 14 amino acids. Germline V CDR1 and CDR2: LNHNV, YYDKDF (reference sequence). V was cut by 5 bases and J by 9 bases, with 17 bases left in between. This CDR3 is CATSSGRTGVIQYF. The CDR3 coding sequence is TGTGCCACCAGCTCCGGACGGACGGGGGTCATTCAGTACTTC.

The chain carries TRBV4-3 and TRBJ1-3, with TRBD1 as a possible D gene (5 bases). CDR3 length equals 16 residues. Per germline, CDR1 LGHNA and CDR2 YSLEER. The germline V and J ends were trimmed by 0 bases and 0 bases, with 9 bases remaining between them. CDR3 bases: TGCGCCAGCAGCCAAGATCGGGGGATCTCTGGAAACACCATATATTTT. It translates to CASSQDRGISGNTIYF.

The chain recombines TRBV13 with TRBJ2-5; D may be TRBD1 (5 bases). The DNA end lines up better with TRBJ2-7; the J call may be wrong. Germline CDR1 and CDR2: PRHDT and FYEKMQ (reference sequence). The CDR3 extends over 13 amino acids. The CDR3 DNA reads TGTGCCAGCAGCGCCAACAGGAGATACGAGCAGTACTTC. Translation: CASSANRRYEQYF.

This chain's CDR3 is CASSIWRGSGSGANVLTF. CDR3 bases: TGTGCCAGTAGTATTTGGCGGGGGTCAGGCTCTGGGGCCAACGTCCTGACTTTC. The chain combines TRBV19 with TRBJ2-6; TRBD2 matches 7 bases. The CDR3 spans 18 residues. J gave up 0 bases and V 3 bases, and 8 bases lay outside the gene matches. Germline V gives CDR1 LNHDA, CDR2 SQIVND (reference sequence). Complete variable domain (other parts from reference TRBV19 and TRBJ2-6): DGGITQSPKYLFRKEGQNVTLSCEQNLNHDAMYWYRQDPGQGLRLIYYSQIVNDFQKGDIAEGYSVSREKKESFPLTVTSAQKNPTAFYLCASSIWRGSGSGANVLTFGAGSRLTVL.

This sequence joins TRBV4-3 and TRBJ2-3, with D possibly TRBD2 on 7 matching bases. Deletions cut 0 bases from V and 3 bases from J, with 16 bases between. Germline V gives CDR1 LGHNA, CDR2 YSLEER. CDR3 size: 17 residues. Here the CDR3 DNA reads TGCGCCAGCAGCCAAGATTTACCGGGGGGCCGAACAGATACGCAGTATTTT. Amino acids: CASSQDLPGGRTDTQYF.

This sequence joins TRBV30 and TRBJ1-6; 8 bases match TRBD1. The CDR3 sequence is 14 residues long. Germline V gives CDR1 GTSNPN, CDR2 SVGIG (reference sequence). Losses at the gene ends were 6 bases for V and 8 bases for J; bases not matched to a gene: 9. CDR3 region: CACPTGDRYSPLHF. The CDR3, as DNA: TGTGCCTGCCCGACGGGGGACAGGTATTCACCCCTCCACTTT.

The V gene is TRBV30, the J gene TRBJ2-2, with D unclear. Trimming cost V 0 bases and J 6 bases, with 5 bases left between them. CDR3 size: 12 residues. Looked up from germline, CDR1 is GTSNPN and CDR2 is SVGIG (reference sequence). CDR3 region: CAWSVAAGELFF. The CDR3 DNA reads as TGTGCCTGGAGTGTAGCCGCCGGGGAGCTGTTTTTT.

This clone was found once. The V gene is TRBV7-2, the J gene TRBJ1-1, with D possibly being TRBD1 (5 bases). Germline-derived CDR1 and CDR2 are SGHTA and FQGNSA. V lost 4 bases and J lost 3, with 12 bases in between. CDR3 length: 14 amino acids. The CDR3 reads CASSSTRGDTEAFF. The CDR3 DNA is TGTGCCAGCAGCTCGACGCGGGGGGACACTGAAGCTTTCTTT.

This chain joins TRBV11-3 and TRBJ1-1; D is uncertain. The germline V gene has CDR1 SGHNT and CDR2 YENEEA. The germline V and J ends were trimmed by 2 bases and 6 bases, with 10 bases remaining between them. This CDR3 region has 13 residues. This CDR3 reads CASSLLSGSEAFF. The CDR3 nucleotides read TGTGCCAGCAGCTTATTAAGCGGTTCTGAAGCTTTCTTT.

The chain combines TRBV5-1 with TRBJ1-1; the match to TRBD1 covers 7 bases. V gave up 0 bases and J gave up 3 bases; unmatched junction bases: 8. The germline gives CDR1 SGHRS, CDR2 YFSETQ. The length of the CDR3 is 16 residues. CDR3 in DNA: TGCGCCAGCAGCTTGGGGGATCCAGGGGGATACACTGAAGCTTTCTTT. It codes for CASSLGDPGGYTEAFF.

CDR3 sequence reads: CASSEDRGAGELFF. The CDR3 DNA is TGTGCCAGCAGCGAAGACAGGGGGGCCGGGGAGCTGTTTTTT. The chain combines TRBV7-9 with TRBJ2-2; 9 bases are a match to TRBD1. Germline V gene data show CDR1 as SEHNR and CDR2 as FQNEAQ (reference sequence). J gave up 6 bases and V 5 bases, and 4 bases lay outside the gene matches. This CDR3 has 14 residues.

This clone has a handful of counts. The chain employs TRBV4-1 and TRBJ1-4; 8 nucleotides agree with TRBD1. CDR1 and CDR2 from the germline V gene are MGHRA and YSYEKL. With V trimmed by 3 bases and J by 4 bases, 4 bases remained unmatched. The CDR3 length is 15 residues. The CDR3 spells CASSHGQGGNEKLFF. The CDR3 DNA reads TGCGCCAGCAGCCACGGACAGGGTGGTAATGAAAAACTGTTTTTT.

The gene calls are TRBV6-1 and TRBJ1-2; 10 bases align to TRBD1. CDR3 length equals 14 residues. V lost 4 bases and J lost 4; bases outside the gene matches: 3. Germline V gene sequence: CDR1 MNHNS, CDR2 SASEGT. The CDR3: CASSAGQGVYGYTF. The CDR3 DNA is TGTGCCAGCAGTGCCGGACAGGGGGTCTATGGCTACACCTTC.

This clone has only a few counts. The chain combines TRBV4-3 with TRBJ2-7, with TRBD1 identical over 7 bases. CDR1 and CDR2 (germline): LGHNA, YSLEER. The CDR3 spans 15 residues. Losses at the gene ends were 2 bases for V and 4 bases for J; bases not matched to a gene: 8. For the CDR3, the DNA is TGCGCCAGCAGCCAACTTGATGGACAGGAGTACGAGCAGTACTTC. This translates into CASSQLDGQEYEQYF.

The rearrangement links TRBV20-1 to TRBJ2-1; D ambiguous. V lost 5 bases and J lost 8, with 10 bases in between. CDR1 and CDR2 (germline): DFQATT, SNEGSKA (reference sequence). This CDR3 is 11 amino acids long. The CDR3 is CSAEAWDEQFF. The CDR3, as DNA: TGCAGTGCTGAGGCGTGGGATGAGCAGTTCTTC.

The chain has TRBV7-2 and TRBJ2-7, with TRBD2 identical over 10 bases. The V and J ends lost 0 bases and 7 bases, in that order; junction bases with no gene match: 9. CDR3 size: 16 residues. The germline V gene encodes CDR1 SGHTA and CDR2 FQGNSA. Here the CDR3 DNA reads TGTGCCAGCAGCTTAGCCGACTTGATAGCGGGGGGTGAGCAGTACTTC. This encodes CASSLADLIAGGEQYF.

This CDR3 reads CSVEIQVTSGSPTYEQYF. CDR3 sequence (DNA): TGCAGCGTTGAAATCCAGGTGACTAGCGGGAGTCCGACCTACGAGCAGTACTTC. The chain carries TRBV29-1 and TRBJ2-7, with 12 bases fitting TRBD2. The CDR3 is 18 residues long. V dropped 2 bases and J dropped 2; count of bases not matched to a gene: 13. From germline, CDR1 is SQVTM and CDR2 ANQGSEA.

The rearrangement links TRBV15 to TRBJ1-2; D not resolved. V was trimmed by 8 bases and J by 4 bases, leaving 11 bases between them. The CDR3 runs to 12 residues. CDR1 and CDR2 (germline): LNHNV, YYDKDF (reference sequence). Here the CDR3 reads CATSLGSYGYTF. The CDR3 DNA sequence: TGTGCCACCTCCTTGGGCAGCTATGGCTACACCTTC.

This sequence joins TRBV28 and TRBJ2-7; TRBD2 is a possible D gene (6 bases). V dropped 3 bases and J dropped 3 bases, with 15 bases sitting between them. Germline CDR1 MDHEN, CDR2 SYDVKM. This CDR3 is 15 amino acids long. This chain's CDR3 is CASSFSRGTRYEQYF. The CDR3, as DNA: TGTGCCAGCAGTTTCAGTCGGGGGACTCGCTACGAGCAGTACTTC.